Sequencing of this TCR beta chain was carried out in a study of T cells in Graves' hyperthyroidism and ophthalmopathy. Amplified TCR beta CDR3 regions derived from RNA transcripts. First-round RT-PCR with HTBI primers amplified the TCR CDR3 region. TCRdb used MiXCR to reprocess the multiplex PCR reads, holding one entry per CDR3 protein. The sample has some 210,000 distinct CDR3 sequences; about 15% are singletons. Using roughly 9.4 ml of fresh peripheral blood, PBMCs were prepared. Comments on this clonotype: This may come from a read error, since a much larger clone is one base off.

The receptor was derived from a man aged 50 to 59 with Graves' hyperthyroidism. Specimen: blood.

The CDR3 reads CANSPRGARGYTF. CDR3 in DNA: TGTGCCAACAGCCCTCGGGGGGCGAGGGGCTACACCTTC. The gene calls are TRBV7-9 and TRBJ1-2; perhaps TRBD1 as D (6 bases). Germline CDR1 is SEHNR and CDR2 is FQNEAQ (reference sequence). This CDR3 spans 13 amino acids.